The 2 T cell receptor beta chains below were found in one sample sequenced in a study of blood T cell repertoires in COVID-19. Using immunoSEQ multiplex PCR, the repertoire was profiled, and TCRdb retains in-frame clones only, with some absent. The table has 56,000 or so clones, 85% seen once. Sequenced sample: peripheral blood. The receptors here all came from a human donor in a cohort sampled during active COVID-19.

The CDR3 is CASSISGTVSYEQYF. Written as DNA, the CDR3 is TGTGCCAGTAGTATTAGCGGGACCGTCTCCTACGAGCAGTACTTC. This rearrangement joins TRBV19 to TRBJ2-7; 8 bases agree with TRBD2. The CDR3 loop spans 15 amino acids. CDR1 LNHDA and CDR2 SQIVND come from the germline V gene (reference sequence). The V gene end was trimmed by 3 bases and the J gene end by 0 bases; junction bases not matched to a gene: 4.

The rearrangement links TRBV28 to TRBJ1-2; no definite D call. This CDR3 region has 14 residues. Germline CDR1 reads MDHEN; CDR2 reads SYDVKM. With 6 bases removed from V and 13 bases from J, the gap between germline ends came to 24 bases. CDR3 sequence (DNA): TGTGCCAGCAGCTTCACCAATAACTATTTAGTAGTCACCTTC. Protein sequence: CASSFTNNYLVVTF.